This T cell receptor beta chain was obtained from a study of T cells in narcolepsy (dated by TCRdb to the late 2010s). Study-level background: Healthy control donors were enrolled in the study alongside patients who had narcolepsy type 1 or type 2 (NT1, NT2). The study sought autoreactive T cells targeting hypocretin neuron self-antigens (hypocretin, TRIB2) in narcolepsy patients, using TCR Vbeta sequencing to track clonotypes in blood and CSF. Results and caveats for the whole study, not just this receptor: No sequences matching autoreactive T cell clones were present in some of the blood memory CD4+ repertoires from patients and controls. Numbers of sequenced blood memory CD4+ clonotypes were comparable, averaging about 39,494 in patients and about 33,000 in controls. Autoreactive clonotypes were reported to be detected serially in the blood of the same patients and of different patients, but not in the blood of healthy controls. Plots that compared CSF and blood CD4+ T cell clonotypes from the same patient highlighted HCRT-specific and TRIB2-specific autoreactive clonotypes.

Memory CD4+ T cells were sorted ex vivo from peripheral blood of narcolepsy patients and healthy controls for TCR Vbeta sequencing. Libraries were prepared through the immunoSEQ multiplex PCR assay. The source is immuneACCESS, and TCRdb retained only in-frame sequences with V and J called. Part of the clones is not carried over; for the studies checked, unresolved V genes explain less than half of this, and the remainder is unexplained. The sample table contains about 41,000 clones; only one count was recorded for approximately 88% of them. The ten biggest clones cover less than 1.5% of the sample. As for this clone: This receptor's antigen is unknown. Per-nucleotide qualities are absent, and no much larger clonotype sits a single base away.

The sequence was obtained from a human donor with narcolepsy. The sequencing sample was made of CD45RA- memory CD4+ T cells from PBMCs. The cell subset or site label of this sample denotes: memory T cells sorted ex vivo from peripheral blood.

The CDR3 protein sequence reads: CASSQKARLAGSYNEQFF. The DNA sequence follows: TGTGCCAGCAGCCAGAAAGCCAGACTAGCGGGCTCCTACAATGAGCAGTTCTTC. This chain joins TRBV7-9 to TRBJ2-1, with TRBD2 identical over 10 junction bases. The CDR3 covers 18 residues, taking in both the cysteine and the phenylalanine. The CDR3 DNA has 54 bases and is translated from base 1. V is cut back by 5 bases and J by 0 bases, with 10 bases in the junction unmatched. Reading the germline V gene (reference sequence) gives CDR1 SEHNR and CDR2 FQNEAQ.